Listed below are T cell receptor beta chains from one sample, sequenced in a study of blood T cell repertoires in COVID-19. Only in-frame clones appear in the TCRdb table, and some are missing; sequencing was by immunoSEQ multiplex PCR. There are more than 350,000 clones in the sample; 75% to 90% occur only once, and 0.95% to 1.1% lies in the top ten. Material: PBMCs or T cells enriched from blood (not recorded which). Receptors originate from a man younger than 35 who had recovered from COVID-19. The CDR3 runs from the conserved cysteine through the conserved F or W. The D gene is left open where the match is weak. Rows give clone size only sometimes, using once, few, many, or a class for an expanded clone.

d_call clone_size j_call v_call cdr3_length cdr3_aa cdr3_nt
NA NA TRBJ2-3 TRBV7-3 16 CASSLMPSISTDTQYF TGTGCCAGCAGCTTAATGCCCAGTATATCTACAGATACGCAGTATTTT
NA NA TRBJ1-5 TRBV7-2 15 CASSLEDRINQPQHF TGTGCCAGCAGCTTAGAGGACAGAATCAATCAGCCCCAGCATTTT
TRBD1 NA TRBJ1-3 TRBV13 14 CASSSKTGGNTIYF TGTGCCAGCAGCTCCAAGACAGGGGGAAACACCATATATTTT
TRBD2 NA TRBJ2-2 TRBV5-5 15 CASSWTSGFTGELFF TGTGCCAGCAGCTGGACTAGCGGATTCACCGGGGAGCTGTTTTTT
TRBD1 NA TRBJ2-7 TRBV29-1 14 CSANPRQGRYEQYF TGCAGCGCAAATCCGAGACAGGGGCGTTACGAGCAGTACTTC
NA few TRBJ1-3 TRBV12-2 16 CASRLAVPAHGNTIYF TGTGCAAGTCGCTTAGCTGTGCCAGCGCATGGAAACACCATATATTTT
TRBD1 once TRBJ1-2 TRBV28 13 CASSSSGGQGYTF TGTGCCAGCAGTTCCTCCGGGGGACAGGGCTACACCTTC
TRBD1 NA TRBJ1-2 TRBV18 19 CASSPSKGTGARGLNGYTF TGTGCCAGCTCACCGTCGAAGGGGACGGGGGCCAGGGGGTTAAATGGCTACACCTTC
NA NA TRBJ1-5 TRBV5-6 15 CASSLGTRGNQPQHF TGTGCCAGCAGCTTGGGTACTCGCGGCAATCAGCCCCAGCATTTT
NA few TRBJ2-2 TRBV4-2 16 CASSQDFGANTGELFF TGTGCCAGCAGCCAAGATTTCGGAGCGAACACCGGGGAGCTGTTTTTT
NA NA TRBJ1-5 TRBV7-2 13 CASSLRGNQPQHF TGTGCCAGCAGCTTACGAGGGAATCAGCCCCAGCATTTT
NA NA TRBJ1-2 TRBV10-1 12 CASRLEGYGYTF TGCGCCAGCCGCCTAGAGGGCTATGGCTACACCTTC
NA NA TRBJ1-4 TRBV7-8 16 CASSLEQGNLREKLFF TGTGCCAGCAGCTTAGAACAGGGAAACTTACGGGAAAAACTGTTTTTT
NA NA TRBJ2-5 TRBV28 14 CASSPQTSPETQYF TGTGCCAGCAGTCCCCAGACATCTCCTGAGACCCAGTACTTC
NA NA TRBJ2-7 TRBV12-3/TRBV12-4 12 CASSTQGWEQYF TGTGCCAGCAGTACCCAGGGATGGGAGCAGTACTTC
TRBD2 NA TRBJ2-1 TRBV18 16 CASSTGLAGGYNEQFF TGTGCCAGCTCAACGGGACTAGCGGGGGGCTACAATGAGCAGTTCTTC
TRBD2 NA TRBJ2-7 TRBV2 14 CASTSGGAPGEQYF TGTGCCAGTACTAGCGGGGGGGCCCCGGGGGAGCAGTACTTC
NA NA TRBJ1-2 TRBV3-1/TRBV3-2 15 CASSPIGGSIYGYTF TGTGCCAGCAGCCCCATTGGGGGCTCCATCTATGGCTACACCTTC
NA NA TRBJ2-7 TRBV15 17 CATSRDRGGPSSYEQYF TGTGCCACCAGCAGAGATAGGGGGGGCCCGAGCTCCTACGAGCAGTACTTC
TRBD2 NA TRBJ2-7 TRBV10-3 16 CAISGLAGGGANEQYF TGTGCCATCAGTGGGCTAGCGGGAGGGGGGGCAAACGAGCAGTACTTC
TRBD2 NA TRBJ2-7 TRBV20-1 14 CSASRAGGKYEQYF TGCAGTGCTAGTCGAGCGGGAGGGAAGTACGAGCAGTACTTC
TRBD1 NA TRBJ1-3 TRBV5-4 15 CASSLDRAPGNTIYF TGTGCCAGCAGCCTGGACAGGGCCCCTGGAAACACCATATATTTT
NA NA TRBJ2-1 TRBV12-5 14 CASGLSTRGNEQFF TGTGCTAGTGGTTTGTCCACTAGGGGGAATGAGCAGTTCTTC
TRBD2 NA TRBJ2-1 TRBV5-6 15 CASSLLASAYNEQFF TGTGCCAGCAGCTTACTAGCGTCTGCCTACAATGAGCAGTTCTTC
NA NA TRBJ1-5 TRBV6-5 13 CASVLYSNQPQHF TGTGCCAGCGTCTTGTATAGCAATCAGCCCCAGCATTTT
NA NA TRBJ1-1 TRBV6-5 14 CASSRQAMNTEAFF TGTGCCAGCAGCCGACAGGCCATGAACACTGAAGCTTTCTTT
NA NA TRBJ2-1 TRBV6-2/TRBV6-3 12 CASSPWRDEQFF TGTGCCAGCAGCCCGTGGAGGGATGAGCAGTTCTTC
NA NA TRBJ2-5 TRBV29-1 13 CSVGGSQGETQYF TGCAGCGTTGGGGGCAGTCAGGGGGAGACCCAGTACTTC
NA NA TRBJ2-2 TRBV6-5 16 CASSYSAAANTGELFF TGTGCCAGCAGTTACTCTGCGGCAGCTAACACCGGGGAGCTGTTTTTT
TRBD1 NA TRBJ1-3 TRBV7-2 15 CASSEDRGTGNTIYF TGTGCCAGCAGCGAAGACAGGGGGACTGGAAACACCATATATTTT
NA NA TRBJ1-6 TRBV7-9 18 CASSLATYRDRYNSPLHF TGTGCCAGCAGCTTAGCAACGTACAGGGATCGGTATAATTCACCCCTCCACTTT
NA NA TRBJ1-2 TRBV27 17 CASSLRSRQRDNYGYTF TGTGCCAGCAGTTTAAGGTCAAGACAGCGAGACAACTATGGCTACACCTTC
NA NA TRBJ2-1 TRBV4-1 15 CASSHEEWSYNEQFF TGCGCCAGCAGCCATGAGGAATGGTCCTACAATGAGCAGTTCTTC
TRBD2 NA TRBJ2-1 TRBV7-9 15 CASSFTSGGSNEQFF TGTGCCAGCAGCTTCACTAGCGGGGGGTCTAATGAGCAGTTCTTC
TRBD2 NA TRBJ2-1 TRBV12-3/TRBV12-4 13 CASSRGAGAEQFF TGTGCCAGCAGTCGGGGAGCGGGGGCTGAGCAGTTCTTC